This TCR beta chain originates from a study of CD8+ T cells in alopecia areata. RNA extraction and reverse transcription yielded cDNA as sequencing template. Clones were read by immunoSEQ multiplex PCR, and TCRdb kept only the in-frame ones, dropping some. The sample shows a few hundred thousand clones, 30% to 40% of them seen only once. Overall study findings and caveats: Resident alphabeta T cells of normal skin are also sequenced in scalp samples.

Deletions cut 3 bases from V and 0 bases from J, with 10 bases between. There are 14 residues in the CDR3. Germline CDR1 is GTSNPN and CDR2 is SVGIG (reference sequence). The treatment here: oral pan-JAK inhibitor, 5-10 mg twice daily. CD4+ and CD8+ T cells were sorted from PBMCs stained for CD3, CD4 and CD8. This clone was counted a few times. Its specificity is unknown. This chain connects TRBV30 to TRBJ2-3, with D possibly TRBD2 on 7 matching bases. The starting material was CD4+ T cells sorted from blood, obtained at approximately week 34, from a patient treated with tofacitinib. The TCR comes from a human donor with alopecia areata. CDR3 sequence: CAWRRGPSTDTQYF. The DNA for the CDR3 is TGTGCCTGGAGGCGGGGGCCGAGCACAGATACGCAGTATTTT.